This T cell receptor (beta chain) was documented in a study of metastatic and nonmetastatic thyroid tumors. Overall study context: Thyroid patients, malignant and benign, had repertoires compared across blood and tumor or nodule tissue. Study outcomes and limitations: In both blood and tumor samples, TCR beta diversity was reported significantly higher for malignant than benign nodules.

Germline V CDR1 and CDR2: SNHLY, FYNNEI. Trimming cost V 7 bases and J 10 bases, with 14 bases left between them. The CDR3 sequence is 13 residues long. Per the original methods: Construction of a distant-metastasis classifier for papillary thyroid cancer relied on CDR3 differences across clinicopathological groups. Through MiXCR, TCRdb re-clonotyped the PCR reads. The V and J calls follow TCRdb's processing rather than the paper's. The sample shows several thousand clones, over 2.5% of them seen only once. This clone is deemed medium-sized. What it recognizes is unknown. Among the patients, none had received any treatment before thyroid surgery.

The source material was tumor tissue. This clonotype originated in a female donor with papillary thyroid cancer or a benign thyroid nodule (not recorded which). Some clones in this sample may be carry-over from other donors' samples. The chain recombines TRBV2 with TRBJ1-6, with D tentatively TRBD1 (6 bases). This CDR3 is CASKPGDGSPLHF. CDR3 nucleotide sequence: TGTGCCAGCAAGCCAGGGGACGGGTCACCCCTCCACTTT.